This passage covers 19 T cell receptor beta chains from one sample sequenced in a study of T cells in Graves' hyperthyroidism and ophthalmopathy. Amplification targeted TCR beta CDR3 regions from RNA transcripts. During a first-round RT-PCR of the TCR CDR3, the HTBI primer set was used. TCRdb recomputed calls from the multiplex PCR reads with MiXCR, one row per CDR3 protein. This sample carries roughly 500,000 distinct CDR3 sequences, under 60% of them seen once, and the ten largest clones take about 20%. Sequencing input: peripheral blood or thyroid tissue (not recorded which). All receptors come from an adult woman with Graves' disease, either hyperthyroidism or ophthalmopathy (not recorded which).

This clonotype was seen at least ten times. The chain recombines TRBV20-1 with TRBJ2-3; possibly TRBD2 for D (6 bases). The V and J ends lost 6 bases and 6 bases respectively, with 16 bases between them. CDR1 and CDR2 (germline): DFQATT, SNEGSKA (reference sequence). CDR3 length: 13 residues. In DNA, the CDR3 is TGCAGTGCCACTGGCGGGACCAAGGATACGCAGTATTTT. This sequence encodes CSATGGTKDTQYF.

The J gene is TRBJ1-2, the V gene TRBV2, with 7 bases that match TRBD1. CDR1 is SNHLY and CDR2 is FYNNEI in the germline V gene. V was pared by 4 bases and J by 4 bases, with 6 bases of the junction left unmatched. The CDR3 loop spans 14 amino acids. This chain's CDR3 is CASSGGQMGYGYTF. In nucleotides, the CDR3 is TGTGCCAGCAGTGGGGGACAGATGGGCTATGGCTACACCTTC.

There are many counts of this clonotype. The chain is built from TRBV6-5 and TRBJ2-7; D is undetermined. In germline, CDR1 is MNHEY, CDR2 SVGAGI. V lost 0 bases and J lost 3, with 6 bases in between. This CDR3 region has 13 residues. CDR3 bases: TGTGCCAGCAGTTACTCGTCCTTCTACGAGCAGTACTTC. Amino acids: CASSYSSFYEQYF.

With regard to this clonotype: A read error may be the cause here, since a much bigger clone is one base away. J is TRBJ1-6 and V is TRBV9; 7 bases line up with TRBD1. The CDR3 is 14 residues long. Germline CDR1 is SGDLS and CDR2 is YYNGEE. CDR3 DNA: TGTGCCAGCAACCCGACAGGGTTAAGTTCACCCCCCCACTTT. Translating gives CASNPTGLSSPPHF.

The rearrangement links TRBV7-9 to TRBJ2-7, with 7 bases matching TRBD1. The DNA end lines up better with TRBJ2-5; the J call may be wrong. Germline V gene data show CDR1 as SEHNR and CDR2 as FQNEAQ (reference sequence). The CDR3 extends over 14 amino acids. The CDR3 here is CASSTLQGRETQYF. The CDR3 DNA follows: TGTGCCAGCAGCACCTTACAGGGGCGGGAGACCCAGTACTTC.

The chain uses TRBV29-1 and TRBJ2-1; tentatively, D is TRBD1 (5 bases). Trimming removed 7 bases at V and 0 bases at J, with 19 bases between. CDR3 length: 16 amino acids. The germline V gene has CDR1 SQVTM and CDR2 ANQGSEA. The CDR3 protein is CSAPSYRSSSYNEQFF. The CDR3 bases are TGCAGCGCACCAAGTTACAGGTCCAGCTCCTACAATGAGCAGTTCTTC.

On this clonotype: An end of the junction differs from the germline gene, which may be a read error. The rearrangement links TRBV12-3 or TRBV12-4 to TRBJ2-7; D ambiguous. The CDR3 contains 14 residues. The CDR3, as DNA: TGTGCCAGCGGTTTAGTGGACGGGCTCGACGAGCAGTACTTC. This gives the protein CASGLVDGLDEQYF.

This clonotype was detected a few times. The V and J genes are TRBV6-5 and TRBJ1-5; no firm D call. The V gene lost 2 bases and the J gene lost 4 bases, with 24 bases spanning the gap. In germline, CDR1 is MNHEY, CDR2 SVGAGI. The CDR3 sequence is 19 residues long. Here the CDR3 DNA reads TGTGCCAGCAGTTACCCGCCGGGCCAAGCGTATATAGCAAATCAGCCCCAGCATTTT. Its translation: CASSYPPGQAYIANQPQHF.

This clonotype was picked up many times. The rearrangement links TRBV20-1 to TRBJ2-7; D remains unclear. Deletions cut 6 bases from V and 4 bases from J, with 10 bases between. The CDR3 length is 11 residues. Germline assignment: CDR1 DFQATT and CDR2 SNEGSKA (reference sequence). The CDR3 sequence: CSARSQYEQYF. CDR3 coding DNA: TGCAGTGCACGGTCCCAATACGAGCAGTACTTC.

The chain joins TRBV7-8 to TRBJ1-1; D remains unclear. Trimming pared 5 bases from V and 1 base from J, leaving 11 bases between. This CDR3 region has 14 residues. In germline, CDR1 is SGHVS, CDR2 FQNEAQ. DNA of the CDR3: TGTGCCAGCAGCAATAGTTACAGGAACACTGAAGCTTTCTTT. This translates into CASSNSYRNTEAFF.

In this sample, this clonotype turned up a few times. Here the CDR3 omits its conserved ending phenylalanine or tryptophan, so a read error is the likely source. No DNA is shown, since the ends of the CDR3 on it are uncertain; the CDR3 is the one TCRdb lists. The chain carries TRBV5-6 and TRBJ1-1. CDR1 SGHDT and CDR2 YYEEEE come from the germline V gene. The CDR3 has 9 amino acids, counting both end residues. The CDR3 here is CASSLGRNY.

This clonotype has a count of ten or more. This chain links TRBV28 with TRBJ1-2, with 7 bases fitting TRBD1. Germline CDR1 reads MDHEN; CDR2 reads SYDVKM. The CDR3 runs 14 residues. The J segment lost 7 bases and the V segment lost 5 bases, leaving 10 bases of the junction unmatched. CDR3 nucleotides: TGTGCCAGCAGTCGCCAACCAGGGGGAGGTGGCTACACCTTC. This translates into CASSRQPGGGGYTF.

The chain couples TRBV29-1 to TRBJ2-7; either TRBD1 or TRBD2 may fit D (5 bases each). Per the germline V gene, CDR1 is SQVTM and CDR2 is ANQGSEA. V lost 1 base and J 6 bases, leaving 13 bases between the germline ends. This CDR3 comprises 13 residues. The CDR3 loop is CSVEVGATGEQYF. The CDR3 DNA reads TGCAGCGTTGAAGTCGGGGCCACAGGCGAGCAGTACTTC.

V is TRBV20-1 and J is TRBJ1-4; no clear D gene. Trimming stripped 6 bases from V and 7 bases from J, with 15 bases between. CDR3 length equals 13 residues. The V gene's germline CDR1 is DFQATT and CDR2 SNEGSKA (reference sequence). The CDR3 protein is CSAIGWGSEKLFF. The CDR3 bases are TGCAGTGCCATTGGGTGGGGATCTGAAAAACTGTTTTTT.

This clonotype appeared many times. CDR3 in amino acids: CASSPSGTGLYEQYF. The CDR3 region has the DNA TGTGCCAGCAGTCCTTCCGGGACAGGGCTCTACGAGCAGTACTTC. The chain is built from TRBV11-1 and TRBJ2-7; 9 bases are shared with TRBD1. With 6 bases clipped from V and 3 bases from J, the junction kept 9 bases outside the gene matches. The CDR3 contains 15 residues. Germline V gives CDR1 SGHAT, CDR2 FQDESV (reference sequence).

This clonotype was observed a few times. This may come from a read error, since a much larger clone is one base off. The rearrangement joins TRBV2 to TRBJ2-5, with 10 bases that match TRBD1. Trimming at V came to 9 bases and at J to 0 bases, leaving 7 bases not matched to a gene. This CDR3 has 15 amino acids. Per the germline V gene, CDR1 is SNHLY and CDR2 is FYNNEI. The CDR3 loop reads CASGSGQGYQETQYF. CDR3 sequence (DNA): TGTGCCAGTGGTTCGGGACAGGGGTACCAAGAGACCCAGTACTTC.

The rearrangement links TRBV6-1 to TRBJ1-3; unclear D gene. The germline CDR1 and CDR2 sequences are MNHNS and SASEGT. The V and J ends lost 5 bases and 7 bases respectively, with 18 bases between them. The CDR3 length is 15 residues. CDR3 bases: TGTGCCAGCAGTTATTCTAGCGGGAGTCCGAACACCATATATTTT. It translates to CASSYSSGSPNTIYF.

This clonotype was detected once. J is TRBJ1-4 and V is TRBV20-1; 8 bases align to TRBD1. Germline-derived CDR1 and CDR2 are DFQATT and SNEGSKA (reference sequence). V lost 6 bases and J lost 7; bases outside the gene matches: 7. This CDR3 has 13 amino acids. CDR3 amino acids: CSASGRGLEKLFF. CDR3 DNA: TGCAGTGCCTCCGGCAGGGGGCTTGAAAAACTGTTTTTT.

V and J are TRBV2 and TRBJ1-5; 9 nucleotides line up with TRBD1. The germline V gene has CDR1 SNHLY and CDR2 FYNNEI. This CDR3 region has 14 residues. With 6 bases clipped from V and 4 bases from J, the junction kept 4 bases outside the gene matches. CDR3 residues: CASRAGTGNQPQHF. In DNA form, the CDR3 reads TGTGCCAGCAGAGCCGGGACAGGGAATCAGCCCCAGCATTTT.